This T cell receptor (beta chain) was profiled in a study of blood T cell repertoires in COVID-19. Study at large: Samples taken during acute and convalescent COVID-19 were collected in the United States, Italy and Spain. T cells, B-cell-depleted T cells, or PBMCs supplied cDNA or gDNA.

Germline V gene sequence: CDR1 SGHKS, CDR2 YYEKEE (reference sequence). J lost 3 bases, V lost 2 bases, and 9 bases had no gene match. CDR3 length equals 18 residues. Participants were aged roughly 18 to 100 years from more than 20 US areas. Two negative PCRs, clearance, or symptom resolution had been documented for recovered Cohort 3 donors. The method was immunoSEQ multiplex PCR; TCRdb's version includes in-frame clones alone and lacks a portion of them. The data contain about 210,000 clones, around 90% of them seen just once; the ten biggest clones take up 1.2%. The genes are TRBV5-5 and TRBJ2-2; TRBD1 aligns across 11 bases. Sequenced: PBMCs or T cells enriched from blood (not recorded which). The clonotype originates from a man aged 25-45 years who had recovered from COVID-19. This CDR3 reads CASSFGRDRGFYTGELFF. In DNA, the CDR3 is TGTGCCAGCAGCTTTGGTCGGGACAGGGGGTTTTACACCGGGGAGCTGTTTTTT.